The rows below give T cell receptor beta chains drawn from one sample of a study of blood T cell repertoires in COVID-19. Produced via immunoSEQ multiplex PCR; TCRdb's table is partial and in-frame only. The sample has under 250,000 clones; about 90% are singletons. Sequencing was done on a sample of peripheral blood. These TCRs come from a man under 40 with COVID-19, enrolled during active disease. The CDR3 runs from the conserved cysteine through the conserved F or W. The D gene is left open where the match is weak. Clone sizes are given selectively: once, few, many, or a class where the clone is expanded.

size: .
D: .
V: TRBV6-5
J: TRBJ2-1
DNA: TGTGCCAGCAGTTTCATCGGTGAGCAGTTCTTC
CDR3: CASSFIGEQFF

size: .
D: .
V: TRBV20-1
J: TRBJ1-4
DNA: TGCAGTGCTAGTCGTGAAAAACTGTTTTTT
CDR3: CSASREKLFF

size: once
D: .
V: TRBV24-1
J: TRBJ1-5
DNA: TGTGCCACCAGTGATTTGGGCCAGCCCCAGCATTTT
CDR3: CATSDLGQPQHF

size: .
D: TRBD1
V: TRBV7-9
J: TRBJ1-1
DNA: TGTGCCAGCAGCATGGGACAGGGAACCTATGGCACTGAAGCTTTCTTT
CDR3: CASSMGQGTYGTEAFF

size: .
D: TRBD2
V: TRBV4-1
J: TRBJ2-5
DNA: TGCGCCAGCAGCCAAATCACTAGCGGGGGGGCACGGGAGACCCAGTACTTC
CDR3: CASSQITSGGARETQYF

size: .
D: TRBD1
V: TRBV20-1
J: TRBJ1-1
DNA: TGCAGTGCTAGAGGGAGGACAGGAGCTTTCTTT
CDR3: CSARGRTGAFF

size: .
D: .
V: TRBV7-9
J: TRBJ2-4
DNA: TGTGCCAGCGGAAGGTCGGGGGAAAACATTCAGTACTTC
CDR3: CASGRSGENIQYF

size: .
D: .
V: TRBV2
J: TRBJ1-4
DNA: TGTGCCAGCAGTGATGGAGGGGCAGGAAAACTGTTTTTT
CDR3: CASSDGGAGKLFF

size: .
D: TRBD1
V: TRBV29-1
J: TRBJ1-5
DNA: TGCAGCGCCCTTACAGGGGGCGATCCGCGCAATCAGCCCCAGCATTTT
CDR3: CSALTGGDPRNQPQHF

size: .
D: .
V: TRBV2
J: TRBJ1-5
DNA: TGTGCCAGCAGTGCCGAGCATAGCAATCAGCCCCAGCATTTT
CDR3: CASSAEHSNQPQHF

size: .
D: .
V: TRBV21-1
J: TRBJ2-7
DNA: TGTGCCAGCAGCGAGGCTGACAGGGGATGGTACGAGCAGTACTTC
CDR3: CASSEADRGWYEQYF

size: .
D: .
V: TRBV7-2
J: TRBJ2-2
DNA: TGTGCCAGCAGACCGCTCAGGAGGGCCGGGGAGCTGTTTTTT
CDR3: CASRPLRRAGELFF

size: .
D: TRBD1
V: TRBV5-1
J: TRBJ1-6
DNA: TGCGCCAGCAGCGAGCATTCAGGGGGAAAAACTGATTCACCCCTCCACTTT
CDR3: CASSEHSGGKTDSPLHF

size: few
D: .
V: TRBV4-2
J: TRBJ1-2
DNA: TGTGCCAGCAGCCAAGATGCAGGATTAAATATCCTCTATGGCTACACCTTC
CDR3: CASSQDAGLNILYGYTF

size: .
D: .
V: TRBV6-2/TRBV6-3
J: TRBJ2-7
DNA: TGTGCCAGCAGCCCCAGCGGTTTGAGACAATTTTCCTACGAGCAGTACTTC
CDR3: CASSPSGLRQFSYEQYF

size: .
D: .
V: TRBV19
J: TRBJ2-7
DNA: TGTGCCAGTAGTATTATGGCGGCAGGGCCCACCTACGAGCAGTACTTC
CDR3: CASSIMAAGPTYEQYF

size: .
D: .
V: TRBV19
J: TRBJ1-2
DNA: TGTGCCAGTAGTTCCACGACAGGACCCTATGGCTACACCTTC
CDR3: CASSSTTGPYGYTF

size: .
D: .
V: TRBV7-9
J: TRBJ2-1
DNA: TGTGCCAGCAGCTTAGGGGGGGACGAGCAGTTCTTC
CDR3: CASSLGGDEQFF

size: .
D: .
V: TRBV20-1
J: TRBJ2-3
DNA: TGCAGTGCTAGTTTCTTCCTTGGGGCGGGATTCACAGATACGCAGTATTTT
CDR3: CSASFFLGAGFTDTQYF

size: few
D: .
V: TRBV19
J: TRBJ2-2
DNA: TGTGCCAGCCGGGACACTAACACCGGGGAGCTGTTTTTT
CDR3: CASRDTNTGELFF

size: .
D: TRBD2
V: TRBV9
J: TRBJ2-1
DNA: TGTGCCAGCAGCGCATCTAGCGGGGGGGCGCGCAGCTCCTACAATGAGCAGTTCTTC
CDR3: CASSASSGGARSSYNEQFF

size: .
D: .
V: TRBV11-2
J: TRBJ1-1
DNA: TGTGCCAGCAACGCAAACAGGGTTGCCCCTGAAGCTTTCTTT
CDR3: CASNANRVAPEAFF

size: .
D: TRBD1
V: TRBV6-1
J: TRBJ1-2
DNA: TGTGCCAGCAATGAAGTCAGGGGGTATGGCTACACCTTC
CDR3: CASNEVRGYGYTF

size: .
D: TRBD1
V: TRBV7-9
J: TRBJ2-3
DNA: TGTGCCAGCAGCCCTAGGACAGGTTTGGGCACAGATACGCAGTATTTT
CDR3: CASSPRTGLGTDTQYF

size: .
D: .
V: TRBV5-1
J: TRBJ1-5
DNA: TGCGCCAGCAGCCCGGAGGGACGGGCCAACAATCAGCCCCAGCATTTT
CDR3: CASSPEGRANNQPQHF

size: .
D: TRBD1
V: TRBV27
J: TRBJ1-6
DNA: TGTGCCAGCAGTTTCCAACCCCGGACAGGGATGATTTCACCCCTCCACTTT
CDR3: CASSFQPRTGMISPLHF

size: .
D: .
V: TRBV3-1/TRBV3-2
J: TRBJ2-1
DNA: TGTGCCAGCAGCCAAGTCTGGGACAACAATGAGCAGTTCTTC
CDR3: CASSQVWDNNEQFF

size: once
D: .
V: TRBV6-1
J: TRBJ2-5
DNA: TGTGCCAGCAGTGAACAGCCAGGAGAGACCCAGTACTTC
CDR3: CASSEQPGETQYF

size: .
D: TRBD2
V: TRBV9
J: TRBJ2-7
DNA: TGTGCCAGCAGCCCCCACCCTAGCGGGGGATCCTCCTACGAGCAGTACTTC
CDR3: CASSPHPSGGSSYEQYF

size: .
D: TRBD1
V: TRBV7-9
J: TRBJ2-4
DNA: TGTGCCAGCAGCCCATGGACAGGCGGCGCGGCCAAAAACATTCAGTACTTC
CDR3: CASSPWTGGAAKNIQYF

size: .
D: TRBD1
V: TRBV19
J: TRBJ1-5
DNA: TGTGCCAGTAGCAACATTCGACAGGGATATAGCAATCAGCCCCAGCATTTT
CDR3: CASSNIRQGYSNQPQHF

size: .
D: .
V: TRBV3-1/TRBV3-2
J: TRBJ1-3
DNA: TGTGCCAGCAGACAGAATTCTGGAAACACCATATATTTT
CDR3: CASRQNSGNTIYF

size: .
D: .
V: TRBV5-1
J: TRBJ2-1
DNA: TGCGCCAGCACTGACTATTCCCGGAGCTCCTACAATGAGCAGTTCTTC
CDR3: CASTDYSRSSYNEQFF

size: .
D: .
V: TRBV19
J: TRBJ1-3
DNA: TGTGCCAGTAGTATAGGGGGAGTTACTGGAAACACCATATATTTT
CDR3: CASSIGGVTGNTIYF

size: .
D: TRBD1
V: TRBV5-1
J: TRBJ1-1
DNA: TGCGCCAGCAGCCCGGGACAGGGTTTAACTGAAGCTTTCTTT
CDR3: CASSPGQGLTEAFF

size: .
D: TRBD1
V: TRBV6-5
J: TRBJ1-4
DNA: TGTGCCAGCACTTTCACGACAGGGACTAGTGAAAAACTGTTTTTT
CDR3: CASTFTTGTSEKLFF

size: .
D: .
V: TRBV7-6
J: TRBJ1-4
DNA: TGTGCCAGCAGCCCAGACGCCAGAACAGCAACTAATGAAAAACTGTTTTTT
CDR3: CASSPDARTATNEKLFF

size: once
D: .
V: TRBV6-1
J: TRBJ1-5
DNA: TGTGCCAGCAGTGAAGTGTCGGGGGGCGATCCCCCCCAGCATTTT
CDR3: CASSEVSGGDPPQHF

size: .
D: .
V: TRBV6-5
J: TRBJ2-1
DNA: TGTGCCACCGCCCCTATACGCTCCTACAATGAGCAGTTCTTC
CDR3: CATAPIRSYNEQFF

size: .
D: .
V: TRBV5-1
J: TRBJ2-1
DNA: TGCGCCAGCAGCTTGATTGAGGATGAGCAGTTCTTC
CDR3: CASSLIEDEQFF

size: .
D: .
V: TRBV5-1
J: TRBJ2-1
DNA: TGCGCCAGCAGCTTCCGGGGGAGCTCCTACAATGAGCAGTTCTTC
CDR3: CASSFRGSSYNEQFF

size: once
D: .
V: TRBV15
J: TRBJ2-1
DNA: TGTGCCACCAGCAGAGATGCGGGATCCTACAATGAGCAGTTCTTC
CDR3: CATSRDAGSYNEQFF

size: .
D: TRBD1
V: TRBV5-4
J: TRBJ1-6
DNA: TGTGCCAGCAGCTTTTACATAGGGACAGGGGGCAATTCACCCCTCCACTTT
CDR3: CASSFYIGTGGNSPLHF

size: .
D: .
V: TRBV9
J: TRBJ2-7
DNA: TGTGCCAGCGGCCCGTCAGGCGAGCAGTACTTC
CDR3: CASGPSGEQYF

size: .
D: .
V: TRBV7-2
J: TRBJ1-1
DNA: TGTGCCAGCAGCTTAACTTTGAACACTGAAGCTTTCTTT
CDR3: CASSLTLNTEAFF

size: .
D: TRBD1
V: TRBV4-2
J: TRBJ1-2
DNA: TGTGCCAGCAGCCATGAAGCCGGGACAGGTTATTTGTCCTATGGCTACACCTTC
CDR3: CASSHEAGTGYLSYGYTF

size: .
D: TRBD1
V: TRBV5-4
J: TRBJ1-2
DNA: TGTGCCAGCAGGGCCGGGACAGATACTAACTATGGCTACACCTTC
CDR3: CASRAGTDTNYGYTF

size: .
D: TRBD1
V: TRBV28
J: TRBJ1-2
DNA: TGTGCCAGCAGTTCGACAGGGGGCGCTTCCTATGGCTACACCTTC
CDR3: CASSSTGGASYGYTF

size: .
D: .
V: TRBV2
J: TRBJ2-3
DNA: TGTGCCAGCAGGGCACAGGGAAACACAGATACGCAGTATTTT
CDR3: CASRAQGNTDTQYF

size: .
D: .
V: TRBV25-1
J: TRBJ1-6
DNA: TGTGCCAGCAGTTTCCGGGGGAATAATTCACCCCTCCACTTT
CDR3: CASSFRGNNSPLHF

size: .
D: .
V: TRBV5-4
J: TRBJ1-4
DNA: TGTGCCAGCAGCTTGGAAGGGACACGGGGTGAAAAACTGTTTTTT
CDR3: CASSLEGTRGEKLFF

size: once
D: TRBD1
V: TRBV10-3
J: TRBJ1-6
DNA: TGTGCCATCAGTGGGACAGGTTCCAATTCACCCCTCCACTTT
CDR3: CAISGTGSNSPLHF

size: .
D: TRBD2
V: TRBV10-1
J: TRBJ2-2
DNA: TGCGCCAGCAGTGAGACCCTAGCGGGGGGGCCCACCGGGGAGCTGTTTTTT
CDR3: CASSETLAGGPTGELFF

size: .
D: .
V: TRBV4-2
J: TRBJ1-5
DNA: TGTGCCAGCAGCCAAGCCAGGGAGGGCAATCAGCCCCAGCATTTT
CDR3: CASSQAREGNQPQHF